This T cell receptor (beta chain) was documented in a study of cytomegalovirus exposure and HLA in healthy donors. The ends were cut back, 2 bases at V and 0 bases at J, with 11 bases in the middle. This CDR3 contains 15 residues. Germline lookup yields CDR1 SGHRS and CDR2 YFSETQ. The study's findings and limits: Only CMV serostatus was available as immune exposure information. Researchers reported in a later analysis that a missense DCLRE1C variant was tied to TCR beta V- and J-gene trimming. Previous analysis showed most TCR beta V segments were productive about 87% or about 30% of the time.

Concerning this clone: The antigen is unknown.

PCR primers comprised 60 Vbeta and 13 Jbeta primers. Data came from immunoSEQ multiplex PCR; TCRdb stores just in-frame clones and leaves some out. Of 80,000 to 100,000 clones listed, around 82% are singletons. The specimen sequenced was PBMCs. The chain couples TRBV5-1 to TRBJ1-1, with D possibly matching TRBD1 (6 bases). This receptor was identified in a man aged 40-49 years in good health and CMV-seropositive. CDR3 region: CASSLTRGLNTEAFF. DNA for the CDR3: TGCGCCAGCAGCTTAACCAGGGGCCTGAACACTGAAGCTTTCTTT.